This TCR beta chain originates from a study of blood T cell repertoires in COVID-19. Assignments of participants to cohorts depended upon their own reported clinical history. During the 2 weeks before they entered the study, exposed participants had met someone with a PCR-confirmed or clinician-diagnosed COVID-19 case. The ends were cut back, 5 bases at V and 0 bases at J, with 14 bases in the middle. The CDR3 runs to 16 residues. The germline CDR1 and CDR2 sequences are LNHDA and SQIVND (reference sequence). Generated by immunoSEQ multiplex PCR, the TCRdb table keeps only in-frame clones and is missing some. The sample lists over 250,000 clones, roughly 80% seen once, with roughly 5.3% in the top ten.

The chain couples TRBV19 to TRBJ1-3; D unclear. Material: PBMCs or T cells enriched from blood (not recorded which). The receptor comes from a man aged 40-49 years who had been exposed to COVID-19. The CDR3 here is CASSETVSLSGNTIYF. CDR3 coding DNA: TGTGCCAGTAGTGAAACAGTCAGTCTCTCTGGAAACACCATATATTTT.